This T cell receptor beta chain came from a study of T-cell memory formation after mild COVID-19. Study-wide results and caveats: Among clones contracting day 15 to 85, CD4/CD8 was balanced, whereas later expanders leaned CD4+. Clones which contracted sat mainly in CM and EM if CD4+, and in EMRA if CD8+.

TCR alpha and TCR beta cDNA libraries with sample barcodes and UMIs came from 5'RACE using constant-segment primers. TCRdb re-called the 5' RACE reads through MiXCR, storing one row per CDR3 protein. Among a few hundred thousand distinct CDR3 sequences, 20% to 25% were seen once, and the ten largest hold around 20%. Trimming took 5 bases from V and 1 from J, leaving 12 bases between them. The CDR3 has 15 amino acids. Germline CDR1 and CDR2: ENHRY and SYGVKD. In its sample, this clonotype was seen a few times. The antigen remains unidentified. The chain combines TRBV10-3 with TRBJ1-3; D uncertain. This receptor was taken from a man younger than 35 who had mild COVID-19 (a few samples of this study predate the infection). Cell type and time point are not known. What was sequenced was PBMCs or a T cell subset sorted from them (not recorded which). The CDR3 DNA reads as TGTGCCATCAGTCGGCGTGAGGGTTCTGGAAACACCATATATTTT. Its translation: CAISRREGSGNTIYF.